A selection of T cell receptor beta chains follows, all from one sample in a study of blood T cell repertoires in COVID-19. Sequencing used immunoSEQ multiplex PCR; TCRdb keeps in-frame clones, though not all of them. Of some 120,000 clones listed, approximately 90% were seen once; the top ten hold under 2%. What was sequenced was peripheral blood. The receptors originated from a human donor with active COVID-19. The donor label of this sample is uncertain. The CDR3 runs from the conserved cysteine through the conserved F or W. Each record gives: V gene, clone size, J gene, D gene, CDR3 DNA, CDR3 protein. D genes are given only for firm matches. Clone size is given for some rows only: seen once, a few or many times, or a class if the clone is expanded.

TRBV19	-	TRBJ1-1	TRBD1	TGTGCCAGTAGTGTACAAACAGGGGTGCCTGAAGCTTTCTTT	CASSVQTGVPEAFF
TRBV20-1	-	TRBJ2-5	TRBD1	TGCAGTGCTAGTCCGACAGGGGAGACCCAGTACTTC	CSASPTGETQYF
TRBV19	few	TRBJ2-7	-	TGTGCCAGTAGTATATTCCGCGGGGGCTACTACGAGCAGTACTTC	CASSIFRGGYYEQYF
TRBV20-1	-	TRBJ2-1	-	TGCAGTGCTAGTCGGGGGGCCGGGTACAATGAGCAGTTCTTC	CSASRGAGYNEQFF
TRBV5-1	-	TRBJ1-1	-	TGCGCCAGCAGCTTGGCCGGCTCCAGGGATTTGAACACTGAAGCTTTCTTT	CASSLAGSRDLNTEAFF
TRBV7-9	-	TRBJ2-3	-	TGTGCCAGCAGTTTGCACGGACAGGGAGGGTCAGATACGCAGTATTTT	CASSLHGQGGSDTQYF
TRBV27	-	TRBJ1-2	-	TGTGCCAGCAACCTACGGGGGGGCGGGAATGGCTACACCTTC	CASNLRGGGNGYTF
TRBV6-1	once	TRBJ2-7	-	TGTGCCAGCAGTGAAACCGGGACAAAGAGGGCTCTAACCTACGAGCAGTACTTC	CASSETGTKRALTYEQYF
TRBV9	-	TRBJ2-3	-	TGTGCCAGCAGCGTAGGGCTTAAGGGGGATACGCAGTATTTT	CASSVGLKGDTQYF
TRBV9	-	TRBJ2-2	-	TGTGCCAGCAGCGTAAGGGGCGACTACACCGGGGAGCTGTTTTTT	CASSVRGDYTGELFF
TRBV7-8	-	TRBJ2-1	TRBD2	TGTGCCAGCAGCTATCGGACTAGCGGGGCAACCTACAATGAGCAGTTCTTC	CASSYRTSGATYNEQFF
TRBV9	-	TRBJ2-5	-	TGTGCCAGCAGCGTAGTGGCGACAGCTAGGGAGACCCAGTACTTC	CASSVVATARETQYF
TRBV6-5	-	TRBJ2-1	TRBD2	TGTGCCAGCACCTCACTGACTAGCGGGAGTAATGAGCAGTTCTTC	CASTSLTSGSNEQFF
TRBV6-2/TRBV6-3	-	TRBJ2-1	-	TGTGCCAGCAGTGAGGGGGGGGGATTAGTTGCCTACAATGAGCAGTTCTTC	CASSEGGGLVAYNEQFF
TRBV19	-	TRBJ1-1	TRBD1	TGTGCCAGTAGTCCAAGACAGGGGAACACTGAAGCTTTCTTT	CASSPRQGNTEAFF
TRBV6-2/TRBV6-3	-	TRBJ1-1	-	TGTGCCAGCAACCCACAGGGTGGCACTGAAGCTTTCTTT	CASNPQGGTEAFF
TRBV19	once	TRBJ2-7	TRBD1	TGTGCCAGTAGTATCTCCAGGGGGTCCTACGAGCAGTACTTC	CASSISRGSYEQYF
TRBV18	-	TRBJ1-5	TRBD1	TGTGCCAGCTCACGTGACAGGGCGCATGATCAGCCCCAGCATTTT	CASSRDRAHDQPQHF
TRBV9	-	TRBJ2-3	TRBD2	TGTGCCAGCAGCGCCTACTGGGGGGGGACCAGCACAGATACGCAGTATTTT	CASSAYWGGTSTDTQYF
TRBV5-1	-	TRBJ1-2	-	TGCGCCAGCAGCTTTGGCGTCGGGGCTAACTATGGCTACACCTTC	CASSFGVGANYGYTF
TRBV7-2	-	TRBJ2-3	TRBD2	TGTGCCAGCAGCTTATCCTCGGGGGGAACAGATACGCAGTATTTT	CASSLSSGGTDTQYF
TRBV28	-	TRBJ2-5	TRBD1	TGTGCCAGCAGGACAGGGCAAGAGACCCAGTACTTC	CASRTGQETQYF
TRBV5-1	-	TRBJ1-6	TRBD1	TGCGCCAGCAGCGTGGACAGGGGCGATAATTCACCCCTCCACTTT	CASSVDRGDNSPLHF
TRBV11-2	few	TRBJ2-7	TRBD1	TGTGCCAGCAGCTTAGCGGACAGGGGGCAGCACTTC	CASSLADRGQHF
TRBV7-9	-	TRBJ1-4	TRBD1	TGTGCCAGCAGCCTAGGAGATAAACGACAGGGGGCCAGACTGTTTTTT	CASSLGDKRQGARLFF